This T cell receptor beta chain was sequenced during a study of beta chain features in type 1 diabetes. General observations from the study: For Type 1 diabetes patients, all four CD4+ subsets carried TCRB CDR3s that were moderately but significantly shorter.

A single heparinised draw of around 0.11 L on average was taken per donor. Sorting gave populations that all exceeded 98% purity. Expressed TCRB transcripts were sequenced, since all the RNA that had been isolated was reverse transcribed. Assay: immunoSEQ multiplex PCR; the TCRdb copy retains only in-frame clones and omits some. The sample has 310,000 or so clones; around 8.5% are singletons. As concerns this clone: Its antigen is undetermined.

The CDR3 extends over 16 amino acids. Looked up from germline, CDR1 is SGHTA and CDR2 is FQGNSA. The trim removed 0 bases at V and 5 bases at J, leaving 5 bases unmatched. This TCR was sampled from a young man with type 1 diabetes. Sample: central memory CD4+ T cells from blood. This chain uses TRBV7-2 with TRBJ2-5, with 11 bases lining up with TRBD2. CDR3 nucleotide sequence: TGTGCCAGCAGCTTAGCGCTAGCGGGGGGAATTGAGACCCAGTACTTC. Protein sequence: CASSLALAGGIETQYF.